Given below is one T cell receptor (beta chain) in context. What it binds is unknown. V lost 6 bases to trimming and J lost 4 bases, with 7 bases between them. Germline CDR1 reads MGHRA; CDR2 reads YSYEKL. The CDR3 has 12 amino acids. This sample was included in a study of shared clonotypes between healthy human individuals. Background on the study: Each donor had three CD4 naive, three CD4 memory, two CD8 naive and one CD8 memory plate. Study-wide results and caveats: Though the depth was large, rarefaction showed that sorted-subset sequencing was incomplete. In general, naive subsets displayed greater estimated richness than memory subsets did.

Naive CD8 cells comprised CD45RO-negative, CCR7-positively selected cells, excluding terminally differentiated effector memory CD45RA+ cells. TCRdb's copy holds only in-frame clones and misses some; the assay was immunoSEQ multiplex PCR. Here the sample spans around 560,000 clones, 85% to 95% being singletons. Specimen: naive CD8+ T cells sorted from blood. The rearrangement uses TRBV4-1 and TRBJ2-1, with D unresolved. The source is a woman in her 30s in good health. CDR3 sequence reads: CASRRDYNEQFF. CDR3 nucleotides: TGCGCCAGCAGGCGCGATTACAATGAGCAGTTCTTC.